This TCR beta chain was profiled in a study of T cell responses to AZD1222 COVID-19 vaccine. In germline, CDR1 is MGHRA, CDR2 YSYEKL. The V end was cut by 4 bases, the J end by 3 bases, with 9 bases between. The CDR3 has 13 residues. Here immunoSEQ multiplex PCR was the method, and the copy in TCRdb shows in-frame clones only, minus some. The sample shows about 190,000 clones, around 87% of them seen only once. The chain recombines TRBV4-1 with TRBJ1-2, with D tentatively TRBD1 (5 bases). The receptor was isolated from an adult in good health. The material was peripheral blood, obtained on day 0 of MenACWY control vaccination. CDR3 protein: CASSPGGDYGYTF. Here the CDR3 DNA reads TGCGCCAGCAGCCCGGGGGGTGACTATGGCTACACCTTC.